The next 3 T cell receptor beta chains were all read from a single sample in a study of T cell responses to AZD1222 COVID-19 vaccine. TCRdb's copy holds only in-frame clones and misses some; the assay was immunoSEQ multiplex PCR. This sample has about 140,000 clones, with approximately 90% found just once. Sequenced here: peripheral blood, sampled 28 days after the second AZD1222 dose. The receptors come from an adult who received the AZD1222 COVID-19 vaccine.

V is TRBV5-1 and J is TRBJ2-7; possibly TRBD1 or TRBD2 for D (6 bases each). This CDR3 region has 17 residues. CDR1 and CDR2 from the germline V gene are SGHRS and YFSETQ. V lost 4 bases, J lost 3 bases, and 23 bases lay in between. CDR3 nucleotide sequence: TGCGCCAGCAGCCCCCGGCAGGGGAGGTTTATGATCTACGAGCAGTACTTC. Translation: CASSPRQGRFMIYEQYF.

This chain joins TRBV2 and TRBJ1-2, with D unclear. This CDR3 region has 13 residues. The V end lost 1 base, the J end lost 1 base, and 4 bases lay between the germline ends. The V gene's germline CDR1 is SNHLY and CDR2 FYNNEI. The CDR3 region is CASSEGNNYGYTF. The CDR3 bases are TGTGCCAGCAGTGAAGGGAATAACTATGGCTACACCTTC.

V usage is TRBV5-4 and J usage is TRBJ1-1; D unclear. Trimming took off 4 bases at V and 0 bases at J, with 7 bases between the two ends. The CDR3 consists of 13 residues. From germline, CDR1 is SGHNT and CDR2 YYREEE (reference sequence). CDR3 amino acids: CASSPRLNTEAFF. In DNA form, the CDR3 reads TGTGCCAGCAGCCCCAGACTGAACACTGAAGCTTTCTTT.